This TCR beta chain was obtained from a study of blood T cell repertoires in COVID-19. Overall study: Researchers got acute and convalescent COVID-19 samples from the United States, Italy and Spain.

How the authors handled the data: Nucleated cell number was recorded as an estimate derived from reference gene primer amplification. Libraries were prepared by immunoSEQ multiplex PCR; TCRdb keeps only in-frame clonotypes and omits some of them. V and J calls and clone size are as listed in that table; D and trimming were resolved from the DNA. The table records roughly 240,000 clones, around nine tenths of them present only once. Per germline, CDR1 SGHTA and CDR2 FQGNSA. The V and J ends lost 3 bases and 7 bases respectively, with 15 bases between them. The CDR3 sequence is 14 residues long. The chain joins TRBV7-2 to TRBJ2-5; D unclear. The sequence derives from an older woman who had recovered from COVID-19. The sample was peripheral blood. The CDR3 reads CASSFNKALGTQYF. The DNA of the CDR3 is TGTGCCAGCAGCTTCAATAAGGCCCTAGGGACCCAGTACTTC.